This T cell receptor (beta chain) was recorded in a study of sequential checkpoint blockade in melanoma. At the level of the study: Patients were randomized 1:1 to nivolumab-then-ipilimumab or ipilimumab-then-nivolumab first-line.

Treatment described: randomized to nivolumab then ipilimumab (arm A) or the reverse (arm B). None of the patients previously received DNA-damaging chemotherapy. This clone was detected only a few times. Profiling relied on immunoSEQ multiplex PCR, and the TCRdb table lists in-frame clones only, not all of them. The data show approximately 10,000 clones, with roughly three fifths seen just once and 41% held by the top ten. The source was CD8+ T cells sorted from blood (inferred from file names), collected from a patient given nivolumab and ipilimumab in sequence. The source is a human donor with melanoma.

CDR3 residues: CASSFFELSNQPQHF. The CDR3 nucleotides are TGTGCCAGCAGCTTTTTCGAACTTAGCAATCAGCCCCAGCATTTT. The rearrangement links TRBV7-9 to TRBJ1-5; D remains unclear. V gave up 3 bases and J gave up 0 bases, with 9 bases separating them. CDR1 and CDR2 from the germline V gene are SEHNR and FQNEAQ (reference sequence). This CDR3 has 15 residues.